These 28 T cell receptor beta chains share one sample of origin, sequenced in a study of blood T cell repertoires in COVID-19. Sequenced by immunoSEQ multiplex PCR; TCRdb stores in-frame clones only, minus some. Of about 200,000 clones in the sample, approximately 85% are singletons; the top ten hold about 5.6%. Sequencing was carried out using PBMCs or T cells enriched from blood (not recorded which). These TCRs come from a man in his forties or fifties with acute COVID-19.

This chain links TRBV10-3 with TRBJ1-4, with a tentative D call TRBD1 (6 bases). V shed 3 bases and J shed 5 bases, with 16 bases lying between them. The CDR3 sequence is 16 residues long. Germline CDR1 reads ENHRY; CDR2 reads SYGVKD. CDR3 region: CAISDQGTSTNEKLFF. Here the CDR3 DNA reads TGTGCCATCAGTGACCAAGGGACATCCACAAATGAAAAACTGTTTTTT.

The chain employs TRBV30 and TRBJ1-5; TRBD1 agrees at 9 bases. CDR1 and CDR2 (germline): GTSNPN, SVGIG (reference sequence). The CDR3 is made up of 13 amino acids. V dropped 8 bases and J dropped 5; count of bases not matched to a gene: 7. The CDR3 spells CAMADRGYQPQHF. The CDR3 DNA follows: TGTGCCATGGCGGACAGGGGTTATCAGCCCCAGCATTTT. Together with reference TRBV30 and TRBJ1-5, the CDR3 gives the full variable domain: SQTIHQWPATLVQPVGSPLSLECTVEGTSNPNLYWYRQAAGRGLQLLFYSVGIGQISSEVPQNLSASRPQDRQFILSSKKLLLSDSGFYLCAMADRGYQPQHFGDGTRLSIL.

The genes are TRBV28 and TRBJ2-3; 12 bases match TRBD1. The J segment lost 7 bases and the V segment lost 5 bases, leaving 13 bases of the junction unmatched. The CDR3 is made up of 17 amino acids. The germline V gene has CDR1 MDHEN and CDR2 SYDVKM. CDR3 region: CASSTRDRGPRPYTQYF. The CDR3 DNA reads as TGTGCCAGCAGTACACGGGACAGGGGGCCCCGTCCGTATACGCAGTATTTT. Complete variable domain (other parts from reference TRBV28 and TRBJ2-3): DVKVTQSSRYLVKRTGEKVFLECVQDMDHENMFWYRQDPGLGLRLIYFSYDVKMKEKGDIPEGYSVSREKKERFSLILESASTNQTSMYLCASSTRDRGPRPYTQYFGPGTRLTVL.

The V call is TRBV7-8, the J call TRBJ2-7, with D possibly being TRBD1 (6 bases). The V end was cut by 8 bases, the J end by 5 bases, with 16 bases between. The CDR3 spans 13 residues. The V gene's germline CDR1 is SGHVS and CDR2 FQNEAQ. CDR3 nucleotides: TGTGCCAGCTGGGACACCCCAGGGAACGAGCAGTACTTC. This codes for CASWDTPGNEQYF.

This clone has a single count. This chain joins TRBV19 and TRBJ2-7; D perhaps matches TRBD1 (5 bases). The CDR3 has 15 residues. Germline CDR1 and CDR2: LNHDA and SQIVND (reference sequence). V was cut by 0 bases and J by 0 bases, with 9 bases left in between. The CDR3, as DNA: TGTGCCAGTAGTATAGATATCGACAGCTCCTACGAGCAGTACTTC. Translating it yields CASSIDIDSSYEQYF.

This clone is a singleton in its sample. DNA for the CDR3: TGTGCCAGCAGTGTAGGGAGACAGGGGAATTCACCCCTCCACTTT. Protein: CASSVGRQGNSPLHF. This chain joins TRBV6-1 and TRBJ1-6; TRBD1 agrees at 8 bases. CDR1 and CDR2 (germline): MNHNS, SASEGT. V shed 4 bases, J shed 7 bases, and the junction held 6 bases outside the gene matches. The CDR3 totals 15 residues.

The chain employs TRBV6-5 and TRBJ2-7; tentatively, D is TRBD1 (6 bases). The germline gives CDR1 MNHEY, CDR2 SVGAGI. Between the trimmed V and J ends, which lost 3 bases and 4 bases, there was a span of 13 bases. The CDR3 consists of 14 residues. CDR3 sequence reads: CASSYWDNKYEQYF. CDR3 DNA: TGTGCCAGCAGTTATTGGGACAACAAGTACGAGCAGTACTTC.

V and J are TRBV27 and TRBJ1-1; D might be TRBD1 (6 bases). CDR1 MNHEY and CDR2 SMNVEV come from the germline V gene (reference sequence). Trimming stripped 5 bases from V and 6 bases from J, with 19 bases between. This CDR3 has 15 residues. CDR3 region: CASSPRGRLVPEAFF. For the CDR3, the DNA is TGTGCCAGCAGTCCCAGGGGCCGCCTGGTGCCTGAAGCTTTCTTT.

The chain couples TRBV28 to TRBJ1-5; D perhaps matches TRBD1 (6 bases). The CDR3 spans 11 residues. V lost 8 bases and J 9 bases, leaving 11 bases between the germline ends. Germline CDR1 MDHEN, CDR2 SYDVKM. The CDR3: CASQGGLPQHF. CDR3 sequence (DNA): TGTGCCAGCCAAGGGGGTTTGCCCCAGCATTTT.

CDR3 in amino acids: CASSAREREKLFF. CDR3 nucleotide sequence: TGTGCCAGTAGTGCCCGGGAACGTGAAAAACTGTTTTTT. The chain uses TRBV19 and TRBJ1-4; D remains ambiguous. The V end was cut by 5 bases, the J end by 7 bases, with 11 bases between. Germline V lookup: CDR1 LNHDA, CDR2 SQIVND (reference sequence). The CDR3 is made up of 13 amino acids.

The chain uses TRBV12-3 or TRBV12-4 and TRBJ1-6; D unresolved. This CDR3 comprises 13 residues. The ends were cut back, 4 bases at V and 5 bases at J, with 6 bases in the middle. CDR3 nucleotides: TGTGCCAGCAGTTCCTTCCATAATTCACCCCTCCACTTT. Translating it yields CASSSFHNSPLHF.

The chain is built from TRBV28 and TRBJ2-6, with D hard to call. The CDR3 has 15 residues. Per germline, CDR1 MDHEN and CDR2 SYDVKM. With 7 bases removed from V and 0 bases from J, the gap between germline ends came to 10 bases. In nucleotides, the CDR3 is TGTGCCAGCACTCTAGGAGTCTCTGGGGCCAACGTCCTGACTTTC. Encoded protein: CASTLGVSGANVLTF. Looking up the rest from reference TRBV28 and TRBJ2-6 gives the full variable domain: DVKVTQSSRYLVKRTGEKVFLECVQDMDHENMFWYRQDPGLGLRLIYFSYDVKMKEKGDIPEGYSVSREKKERFSLILESASTNQTSMYLCASTLGVSGANVLTFGAGSRLTVL.

The chain combines TRBV6-5 with TRBJ2-3; 9 bases map to TRBD2. This CDR3 spans 16 amino acids. Looked up from germline, CDR1 is MNHEY and CDR2 is SVGAGI. V shed 2 bases, J shed 1 base, and the junction held 4 bases outside the gene matches. The DNA for the CDR3 is TGTGCCAGCAGTTACGGGTTAGCGGGGGGCACAGATACGCAGTATTTT. This gives the protein CASSYGLAGGTDTQYF.

The V and J genes are TRBV21-1 and TRBJ1-1. TRBV21-1 is an annotated pseudogene. The CDR3 loop spans 15 amino acids. The CDR3 is CASSTPPDWDTEAFF. DNA of the CDR3: TGTGCCAGCAGCACCCCCCCGGACTGGGACACTGAAGCTTTCTTT.

The chain joins TRBV27 to TRBJ2-7, with 7 bases aligning to TRBD2. V was clipped by 0 bases and J by 6 bases; unmatched bases: 5. From germline, CDR1 is MNHEY and CDR2 SMNVEV (reference sequence). The CDR3 extends over 14 amino acids. The CDR3 spells CASSLSRTSLEQYF. Written as DNA, the CDR3 is TGTGCCAGCAGTTTATCGCGGACTAGTCTCGAGCAGTACTTC.

The chain employs TRBV6-2 or TRBV6-3 and TRBJ2-7, with 11 bases that match TRBD2. Per germline, CDR1 MNHEY and CDR2 SVGEGT. The V and J ends lost 2 bases and 3 bases, in that order; junction bases with no gene match: 6. CDR3 size: 16 residues. This chain's CDR3 is CASSYKTSGTGYEQYF. Here the CDR3 DNA reads TGTGCCAGCAGTTACAAGACTAGCGGGACCGGCTACGAGCAGTACTTC.

V is TRBV29-1 and J is TRBJ1-2; 10 positions agree with TRBD1. CDR3 length: 13 residues. The J segment lost 8 bases and the V segment lost 5 bases, leaving 8 bases of the junction unmatched. CDR1 and CDR2 (germline): SQVTM, ANQGSEA. The CDR3 here is CSVRRQGAGGYTF. The CDR3 coding sequence is TGCAGCGTTCGCAGACAGGGGGCTGGCGGCTACACCTTC. Full variable domain (rest looked up from reference TRBV29-1 and TRBJ1-2): SAVISQKPSRDICQRGTSLTIQCQVDSQVTMMFWYRQQPGQSLTLIATANQGSEATYESGFVIDKFPISRPNLTFSTLTVSNMSPEDSSIYLCSVRRQGAGGYTFGSGTRLTVV.

The V and J genes are TRBV6-4 and TRBJ1-6; no clear D. Trimming left V 6 bases short and J 7 bases short, with 19 bases between. Germline CDR1 reads MRHNA; CDR2 reads SNTAGT. This CDR3 has 16 amino acids. Here the CDR3 reads CASRRRVEPLNSPLHF. The CDR3 DNA is TGTGCCAGCAGACGGAGGGTGGAGCCGTTAAATTCACCCCTCCACTTT.

The rearrangement links TRBV28 to TRBJ1-1, with D maybe TRBD1 (5 bases). V gave up 7 bases and J gave up 2 bases, with 11 bases separating them. CDR3 length equals 13 residues. Per germline, CDR1 MDHEN and CDR2 SYDVKM. The CDR3 DNA reads as TGTGCCAGCACAGGGTTTAGAAACACTGAAGCTTTCTTT. This encodes CASTGFRNTEAFF.

This chain uses TRBV12-3 or TRBV12-4 with TRBJ2-7; weak D call: TRBD1 (5 bases). CDR3 length: 13 amino acids. V was trimmed by 4 bases and J by 1 base, leaving 8 bases between them. The CDR3 is CASSSRQSYEQYF. CDR3 sequence (DNA): TGTGCCAGCAGTTCGAGACAGTCCTACGAGCAGTACTTC.

V gene TRBV2 combines with J gene TRBJ1-1, with D perhaps matching TRBD1 (5 bases). Looked up from germline, CDR1 is SNHLY and CDR2 is FYNNEI. Trimming removed 4 bases at V and 2 bases at J, with 11 bases between. The CDR3 has 14 amino acids. CDR3 sequence: CASSGTNVNTEAFF. The DNA for the CDR3 is TGTGCCAGCAGTGGGACAAATGTAAACACTGAAGCTTTCTTT.

The chain has TRBV5-1 and TRBJ2-5, with D possibly being TRBD2 (6 bases). The CDR3 is 13 residues long. The V end was cut by 1 base, the J end by 4 bases, with 8 bases between. CDR1 and CDR2 (germline): SGHRS, YFSETQ. In DNA, the CDR3 is TGCGCCAGCAGCTTGCGGGGAGGAGAGACCCAGTACTTC. This sequence encodes CASSLRGGETQYF.

J is TRBJ2-5 and V is TRBV6-5, with 7 bases identical to TRBD1. Germline CDR1 and CDR2: MNHEY and SVGAGI. This CDR3 is built from 15 residues. The V and J ends lost 4 bases and 5 bases, in that order; junction bases with no gene match: 10. The CDR3 DNA follows: TGTGCCAGCAGTTCAGGACAGGCCCGAGGGGAGACCCAGTACTTC. It encodes CASSSGQARGETQYF.

V and J are TRBV24-1 and TRBJ2-7, with 7 positions matching TRBD2. Germline CDR1 is KGHDR and CDR2 is SFDVKD. The length of the CDR3 is 11 residues. V shed 9 bases and J 7 bases; nucleotides not matched to a gene: 5. CDR3 nucleotide sequence: TGTGCCACCTCCCTGGGGGGGGAGCAGTACTTC. Translation gives CATSLGGEQYF.

This chain connects TRBV4-2 to TRBJ2-5; 9 bases align to TRBD2. The CDR3 is made up of 16 amino acids. The V segment lost 0 bases and the J segment 10 bases; nucleotides outside the gene matches: 12. The germline gives CDR1 LGHNA, CDR2 YNFKEQ. Here the CDR3 reads CASSQDQASGARGQYF. CDR3 DNA sequence: TGTGCCAGCAGCCAAGATCAGGCTAGCGGGGCTCGGGGCCAGTACTTC.

The chain employs TRBV14 and TRBJ2-1; D perhaps matches TRBD2 (7 bases). CDR1 and CDR2 (germline): SGHDN, FVKESK. This CDR3 spans 13 amino acids. The V end was cut by 7 bases, the J end by 10 bases, with 17 bases between. The DNA for the CDR3 is TGTGCCAGCACCCAGGGCGGGGGCAGGGAGCAGTTCTTC. Protein sequence: CASTQGGGREQFF. Together with reference TRBV14 and TRBJ2-1, the CDR3 gives the full variable domain: EAGVTQFPSHSVIEKGQTVTLRCDPISGHDNLYWYRRVMGKEIKFLLHFVKESKQDESGMPNNRFLAERTGGTYSTLKVQPAELEDSGVYFCASTQGGGREQFFGPGTRLTVL.

The chain combines TRBV29-1 with TRBJ1-5, with D possibly matching TRBD1 (5 bases). From germline, CDR1 is SQVTM and CDR2 ANQGSEA. V gave up 1 base and J gave up 5 bases, with 9 bases separating them. The CDR3 has 13 residues. CDR3 loop: CSVEAPRDQPQHF. CDR3 nucleotides: TGCAGCGTTGAAGCGCCCAGGGATCAGCCCCAGCATTTT.

In the case of this clone: The sample contains more than one DNA sequence encoding this CDR3. This chain uses TRBV12-3 or TRBV12-4 with TRBJ1-2, with 7 bases fitting TRBD1. Trimming cost V 1 base and J 7 bases; bases outside gene matches: 0. This CDR3 region has 12 residues. The CDR3 nucleotides are TGTGCCAGCAGTTTAGGGACAGGTGGCTACACCTTC. It yields the protein CASSLGTGGYTF.